Below, 31 T cell receptor beta chains from the same sample are listed, as sequenced in a study of blood T cell repertoires in COVID-19. The method was immunoSEQ multiplex PCR; TCRdb's version includes in-frame clones alone and lacks a portion of them. The data hold tens of thousands of clones, with roughly 78% observed a single time. Sequences were obtained from peripheral blood. The receptors were sampled from a man aged 60 to 75 with acute or convalescent COVID-19.

The V call is TRBV9, the J call TRBJ2-1; the match to TRBD2 covers 10 bases. The length of the CDR3 is 16 residues. The germline gives CDR1 SGDLS, CDR2 YYNGEE. V gave up 4 bases and J gave up 8 bases; unmatched junction bases: 12. For the CDR3, the DNA is TGTGCCAGCAGCCCCAGAGCGGGAGGGCCTTTATATGAGCAGTTCTTC. It specifies CASSPRAGGPLYEQFF.

This rearrangement joins TRBV9 to TRBJ2-1, with TRBD2 identical over 7 bases. The CDR3 runs 18 residues. CDR1 SGDLS and CDR2 YYNGEE come from the germline V gene. J lost 8 bases, V lost 4 bases, and 21 bases had no gene match. CDR3 sequence: CASSPRTRTKSRTDEQFF. The CDR3 DNA is TGTGCCAGCAGCCCGCGGACTAGGACAAAAAGTCGGACCGATGAGCAGTTCTTC. Full variable domain (missing parts from reference TRBV9 and TRBJ2-1): DSGVTQTPKHLITATGQRVTLRCSPRSGDLSVYWYQQSLDQGLQFLIQYYNGEERAKGNILERFSAQQFPDLHSELNLSSLELGDSALYFCASSPRTRTKSRTDEQFFGPGTRLTVL.

This rearrangement joins TRBV4-2 to TRBJ2-3, with a weak D call TRBD2 (6 bases). CDR1 is LGHNA, CDR2 YNFKEQ, per germline. This CDR3 region has 16 residues. Trimming shortened V by 1 base and J by 1 base, and 12 bases separated the two germline ends. CDR3 sequence reads: CASSQASSVGTDTQYF. CDR3 DNA: TGTGCCAGCAGCCAAGCCTCTAGCGTAGGCACAGATACGCAGTATTTT.

The chain recombines TRBV9 with TRBJ2-7, with D hard to call. The CDR3 is made up of 14 amino acids. The V gene's germline CDR1 is SGDLS and CDR2 YYNGEE. V was clipped by 1 base and J by 5 bases, with 13 bases between them. As DNA, the CDR3 is TGTGCCAGCAGCGTATTCCCGGGTTTCGACGAGCAGTACTTC. Translating it yields CASSVFPGFDEQYF.

The rearrangement joins TRBV6-6 to TRBJ1-5; 7 bases are shared with TRBD1. Losses at the gene ends were 7 bases for V and 6 bases for J; bases not matched to a gene: 9. CDR3 length equals 14 residues. Germline-derived CDR1 and CDR2 are MNHNY and SVGAGI (reference sequence). This CDR3 reads CASNSGTAAQPQHF. Written as DNA, the CDR3 is TGTGCCAGCAACTCCGGGACAGCGGCTCAGCCCCAGCATTTT.

The chain recombines TRBV5-1 with TRBJ2-7; weak D call: TRBD2 (6 bases). The CDR3 extends over 14 amino acids. The germline CDR1 and CDR2 sequences are SGHRS and YFSETQ. The ends were cut back, 0 bases at V and 6 bases at J, with 13 bases in the middle. CDR3 DNA: TGCGCCAGCAGCTTGGCCGAGGGGAGGCCCGAGCAGTACTTC. This sequence encodes CASSLAEGRPEQYF. Variable domain in full (rest from reference TRBV5-1 and TRBJ2-7): KAGVTQTPRYLIKTRGQQVTLSCSPISGHRSVSWYQQTPGQGLQFLFEYFSETQRNKGNFPGRFSGRQFSNSRSEMNVSTLELGDSALYLCASSLAEGRPEQYFGPGTRLTVT.

The rearrangement joins TRBV21-1 to TRBJ2-3; the table names TRBD1, a call not compared with the DNA. TRBV21-1 is a pseudogene segment. The CDR3 has 17 amino acids. The CDR3 sequence: CASSKRPGQGGTDTQYF. The CDR3 DNA sequence: TGTGCCAGCAGCAAACGGCCGGGACAGGGAGGCACAGATACGCAGTATTTT.

The genes are TRBV4-2 and TRBJ2-1; 8 bases align to TRBD2. CDR1 is LGHNA and CDR2 is YNFKEQ in the germline V gene. This CDR3 spans 17 amino acids. V was clipped by 0 bases and J by 4 bases; unmatched bases: 8. Here the CDR3 reads CASSQEGTGGEYNEQFF. The CDR3 region has the DNA TGTGCCAGCAGCCAAGAAGGGACGGGAGGGGAATACAATGAGCAGTTCTTC.

The chain joins TRBV14 to TRBJ2-5, with D tentatively TRBD2 (5 bases). The germline V and J ends were trimmed by 5 bases and 1 base, with 14 bases remaining between them. The CDR3 covers 15 residues. Germline V gene lookup returns CDR1 SGHDN and CDR2 FVKESK. The CDR3 sequence is CASSSRKRLQETQYF. The CDR3 nucleotides are TGTGCCAGCAGCTCCCGCAAGCGGCTCCAAGAGACCCAGTACTTC.

This clone is a singleton in its sample. The genes are TRBV5-1 and TRBJ2-5, with TRBD2 matching over 10 bases. Germline assignment: CDR1 SGHRS and CDR2 YFSETQ. CDR3 size: 17 residues. V dropped 2 bases and J dropped 5; count of bases not matched to a gene: 12. The chain's CDR3 is CASSFLASGSGEETQYF. As DNA, the CDR3 is TGCGCCAGCAGCTTCCTGGCTAGCGGGAGCGGGGAGGAGACCCAGTACTTC.

The chain employs TRBV6-2 or TRBV6-3 and TRBJ2-7; a weak D match, TRBD2 (5 bases). The V end was cut by 5 bases, the J end by 2 bases, with 16 bases between. Per the germline V gene, CDR1 is MNHEY and CDR2 is SVGEGT. The CDR3 loop spans 15 amino acids. In nucleotides, the CDR3 is TGTGCCAGCAGTCGCTCCGGGGTGCAGCCCTACGAGCAGTACTTC. Protein sequence: CASSRSGVQPYEQYF.

V is TRBV5-4 and J is TRBJ1-2; D not resolved. The V end was cut by 5 bases, the J end by 10 bases, with 15 bases between. The V gene's germline CDR1 is SGHNT and CDR2 YYREEE (reference sequence). There are 12 residues in the CDR3. CDR3 loop: CASRDPLEYYTF. The CDR3 DNA follows: TGTGCCAGCAGAGACCCCCTGGAGTACTACACCTTC.

This clone appeared a single time. The CDR3 spells CASNWDRYNEQFF. In DNA, the CDR3 is TGTGCCAGCAATTGGGACAGATACAATGAGCAGTTCTTC. V gene TRBV28 combines with J gene TRBJ2-1, with TRBD1 matching over 7 bases. There are 13 residues in the CDR3. The trim removed 7 bases at V and 4 bases at J, leaving 4 bases unmatched. Germline-derived CDR1 and CDR2 are MDHEN and SYDVKM.

The chain has TRBV5-6 and TRBJ2-6; D possibly corresponds to TRBD2 (5 bases). The V and J ends lost 10 bases and 4 bases respectively, with 18 bases between them. The CDR3 has 15 amino acids. Per germline, CDR1 SGHDT and CDR2 YYEEEE. CDR3 in amino acids: CAGGGSGVGANVLTF. The DNA of the CDR3 is TGTGCCGGTGGTGGATCCGGGGTAGGGGCCAACGTCCTGACTTTC.

This chain joins TRBV9 and TRBJ2-7, with 10 bases fitting TRBD2. V dropped 2 bases and J dropped 2; count of bases not matched to a gene: 4. CDR3 length equals 15 residues. Germline V gene data show CDR1 as SGDLS and CDR2 as YYNGEE. CDR3 sequence: CASSVGLAETYEQYF. CDR3 sequence (DNA): TGTGCCAGCAGCGTTGGACTAGCGGAGACCTACGAGCAGTACTTC.

In this sample, this clone turned up a few times. The chain uses TRBV2 and TRBJ2-7; no firm D call. The CDR3 runs to 12 residues. Per the germline V gene, CDR1 is SNHLY and CDR2 is FYNNEI. Trimming pared 4 bases from V and 1 base from J, leaving 5 bases between. The CDR3 coding sequence is TGTGCCAGCAGTGTCGTTTCCTACGAGCAGTACTTC. It yields the protein CASSVVSYEQYF.

The chain couples TRBV9 to TRBJ2-7; D is undetermined. Germline V gives CDR1 SGDLS, CDR2 YYNGEE. V lost 1 base, J lost 3 bases, and 8 bases lay in between. CDR3 size: 13 residues. CDR3 DNA sequence: TGTGCCAGCAGCGTAAATCCTAGCTACGAGCAGTACTTC. It translates to CASSVNPSYEQYF.

The V gene is TRBV27, the J gene TRBJ1-2, with 8 bases matching TRBD1. This CDR3 region has 13 residues. The ends lost 4 bases at V and 5 bases at J; junction bases unmatched: 3. Germline assignment: CDR1 MNHEY and CDR2 SMNVEV (reference sequence). The CDR3 DNA is TGTGCCAGCAGTTGGGACAGGCGGTATGGCTACACCTTC. Translated: CASSWDRRYGYTF.

V usage is TRBV12-3 or TRBV12-4 and J usage is TRBJ2-7, with 7 bases identical to TRBD1. This CDR3 has 13 residues. The V and J ends lost 8 bases and 0 bases, in that order; junction bases with no gene match: 4. The CDR3 DNA reads as TGTGCCAGCGCCAGGGACAGCTCCTACGAGCAGTACTTC. Protein sequence: CASARDSSYEQYF.

The chain joins TRBV24-1 to TRBJ2-5; D may be TRBD2 (5 bases). V lost 9 bases and J lost 2, with 9 bases in between. This CDR3 comprises 12 residues. Germline loops: CDR1 KGHDR, CDR2 SFDVKD. The CDR3 here is CATGGPQETQYF. In DNA form, the CDR3 reads TGTGCCACCGGCGGGCCACAAGAGACCCAGTACTTC.

The chain has TRBV5-4 and TRBJ2-5; 10 bases map to TRBD2. CDR3 length: 16 amino acids. Trimming cost V 3 bases and J 4 bases; bases outside gene matches: 9. CDR1 and CDR2 (germline): SGHNT, YYREEE (reference sequence). This CDR3 reads CASSYVLAGRGETQYF. In nucleotides, the CDR3 is TGTGCCAGCAGCTACGTACTAGCGGGACGAGGAGAGACCCAGTACTTC.

This clone was seen only once. The chain links TRBV5-6 to TRBJ2-1; 8 bases are shared with TRBD2. This CDR3 spans 13 amino acids. The germline V gene encodes CDR1 SGHDT and CDR2 YYEEEE. The junction had 1 base not matched to a gene; V was cut back by 2 bases and J by 6 bases. The CDR3 is CASSFGRGNEQFF. The DNA for the CDR3 is TGTGCCAGCAGCTTCGGGAGGGGCAATGAGCAGTTCTTC.

This sequence joins TRBV7-8 and TRBJ1-1; 7 bases match TRBD1. CDR3 length: 14 residues. Germline V CDR1 and CDR2: SGHVS, FQNEAQ. With 3 bases clipped from V and 1 base from J, the junction kept 2 bases outside the gene matches. CDR3 nucleotide sequence: TGTGCCAGCAGCTTGGGGACAGCGAACACTGAAGCTTTCTTT. Its translation: CASSLGTANTEAFF.

The V and J genes are TRBV5-1 and TRBJ2-3, with 8 bases that match TRBD1. CDR1 and CDR2 (germline): SGHRS, YFSETQ. The CDR3 loop spans 16 amino acids. V was clipped by 0 bases and J by 4 bases; unmatched bases: 7. In DNA form, the CDR3 reads TGCGCCAGCAGCTTGGCCGGGGGACAGGACCCAGATACGCAGTATTTT. Translation: CASSLAGGQDPDTQYF.

The rearrangement joins TRBV6-5 to TRBJ2-2; D gene ambiguous. Germline-derived CDR1 and CDR2 are MNHEY and SVGAGI. The germline V and J ends were trimmed by 6 bases and 5 bases, with 13 bases remaining between them. CDR3 length: 14 residues. The CDR3 coding sequence is TGTGCCAGCAGGGTTTTACTAAGTACCGGGGAGCTGTTTTTT. Protein product: CASRVLLSTGELFF.

The chain carries TRBV6-5 and TRBJ2-1, with 9 positions matching TRBD1. Looked up from germline, CDR1 is MNHEY and CDR2 is SVGAGI. J gave up 6 bases and V 6 bases, and 6 bases lay outside the gene matches. The CDR3 runs 14 residues. CDR3 DNA sequence: TGTGCCAGCAGGTACACAGGGGGCCGCAATGAGCAGTTCTTC. Its translation: CASRYTGGRNEQFF.

The chain uses TRBV2 and TRBJ2-1; TRBD2 might be the D (6 bases). Looked up from germline, CDR1 is SNHLY and CDR2 is FYNNEI. The CDR3 totals 12 residues. V lost 8 bases and J 11 bases, leaving 16 bases between the germline ends. CDR3 sequence (DNA): TGTGCCAGCGGAGTCAGGGAGGAGAAGCAGTTCTTC. Amino acids: CASGVREEKQFF.

The chain links TRBV10-2 to TRBJ2-3; 9 bases agree with TRBD2. The ends lost 0 bases at V and 6 bases at J; junction bases unmatched: 16. Germline V lookup: CDR1 WSHSY, CDR2 SAAADI. The CDR3 is 19 amino acids. The CDR3 sequence is CASSESNRGRAGVVDTQYF. CDR3 DNA: TGCGCCAGCAGTGAGTCGAACCGCGGGAGGGCCGGGGTGGTGGATACGCAGTATTTT.

The gene calls are TRBV7-9 and TRBJ2-3; 11 bases line up with TRBD1. V was pared by 6 bases and J by 4 bases, with 6 bases of the junction left unmatched. Germline lookup yields CDR1 SEHNR and CDR2 FQNEAQ (reference sequence). CDR3 length equals 15 residues. For the CDR3, the DNA is TGTGCCAGCAGGCTCCAGGACAGGGGGCCAGATACGCAGTATTTT. Translating gives CASRLQDRGPDTQYF.

V gene TRBV28 combines with J gene TRBJ1-5; D call uncertain. Germline lookup yields CDR1 MDHEN and CDR2 SYDVKM. Trimming removed 8 bases from V and 5 bases from J, with 16 bases in between. The CDR3 has 14 residues. The CDR3 region is CASAGLREDQPQHF. The CDR3 DNA follows: TGTGCCAGCGCGGGCCTTAGGGAGGATCAGCCCCAGCATTTT.

The chain uses TRBV11-2 and TRBJ2-3, with TRBD1 matching 7 bases. V shed 5 bases, J shed 6 bases, and the junction held 11 bases outside the gene matches. The CDR3 is 15 residues long. CDR1 SGHAT and CDR2 FQNNGV come from the germline V gene. The CDR3 sequence: CASSSDRVIMDTQYF. In DNA form, the CDR3 reads TGTGCCAGCAGCAGCGACAGGGTCATAATGGATACGCAGTATTTT.